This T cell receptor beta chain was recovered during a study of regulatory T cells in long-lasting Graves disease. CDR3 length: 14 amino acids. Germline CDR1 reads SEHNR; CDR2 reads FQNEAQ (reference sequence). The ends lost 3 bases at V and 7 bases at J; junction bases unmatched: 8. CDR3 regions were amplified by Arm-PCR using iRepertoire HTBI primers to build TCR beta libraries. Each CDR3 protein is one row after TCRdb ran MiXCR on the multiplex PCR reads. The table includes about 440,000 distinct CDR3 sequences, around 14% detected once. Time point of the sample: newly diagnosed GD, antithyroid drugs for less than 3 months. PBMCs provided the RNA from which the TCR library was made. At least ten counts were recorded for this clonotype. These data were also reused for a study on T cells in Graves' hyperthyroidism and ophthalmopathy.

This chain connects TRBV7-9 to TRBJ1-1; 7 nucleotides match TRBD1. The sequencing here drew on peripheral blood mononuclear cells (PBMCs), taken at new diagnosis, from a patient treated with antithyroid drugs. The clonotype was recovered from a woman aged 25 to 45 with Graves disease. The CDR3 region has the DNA TGTGCCAGCAGCTTCGCCCAGGGGGAGATTGAAGCTTTCTTT. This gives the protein CASSFAQGEIEAFF.